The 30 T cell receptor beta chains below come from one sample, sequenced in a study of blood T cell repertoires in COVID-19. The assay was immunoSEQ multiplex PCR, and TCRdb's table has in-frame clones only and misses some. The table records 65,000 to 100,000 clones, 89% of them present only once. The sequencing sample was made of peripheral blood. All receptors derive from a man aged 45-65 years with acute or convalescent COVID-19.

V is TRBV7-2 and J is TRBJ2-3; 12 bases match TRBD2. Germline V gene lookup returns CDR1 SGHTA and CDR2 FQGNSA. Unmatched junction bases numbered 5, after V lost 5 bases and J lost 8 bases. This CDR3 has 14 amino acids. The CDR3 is CASSGLAGGPTQYF. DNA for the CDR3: TGTGCCAGCAGCGGCCTAGCGGGGGGGCCTACGCAGTATTTT.

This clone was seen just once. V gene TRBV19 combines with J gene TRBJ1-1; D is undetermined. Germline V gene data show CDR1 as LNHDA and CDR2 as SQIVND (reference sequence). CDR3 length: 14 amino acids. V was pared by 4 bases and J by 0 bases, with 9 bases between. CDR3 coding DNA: TGTGCCAGTAGTACATTGGGCTTGAACACTGAAGCTTTCTTT. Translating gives CASSTLGLNTEAFF.

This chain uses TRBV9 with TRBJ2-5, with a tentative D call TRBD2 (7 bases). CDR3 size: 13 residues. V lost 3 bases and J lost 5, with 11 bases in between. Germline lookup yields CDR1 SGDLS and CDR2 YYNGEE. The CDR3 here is CASSEGGDETQYF. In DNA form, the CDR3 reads TGTGCCAGCAGCGAGGGGGGGGACGAGACCCAGTACTTC.

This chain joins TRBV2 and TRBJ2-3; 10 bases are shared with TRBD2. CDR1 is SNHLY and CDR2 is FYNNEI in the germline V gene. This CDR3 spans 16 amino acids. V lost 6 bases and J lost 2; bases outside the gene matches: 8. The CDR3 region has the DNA TGTGCCAGCAGCCGCCGGACTAGCGGCTACACAGATACGCAGTATTTT. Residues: CASSRRTSGYTDTQYF.

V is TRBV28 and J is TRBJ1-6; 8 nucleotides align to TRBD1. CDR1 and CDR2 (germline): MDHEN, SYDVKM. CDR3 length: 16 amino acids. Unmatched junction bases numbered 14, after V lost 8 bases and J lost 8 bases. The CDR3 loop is CASCLGQGRGDSPLHF. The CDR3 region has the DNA TGTGCCAGCTGCCTAGGACAGGGTAGAGGGGATTCACCCCTCCACTTT.

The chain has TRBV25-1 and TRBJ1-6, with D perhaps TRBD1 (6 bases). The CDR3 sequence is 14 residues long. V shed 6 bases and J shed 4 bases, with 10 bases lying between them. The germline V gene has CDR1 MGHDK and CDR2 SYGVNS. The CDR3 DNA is TGTGCCAGCAGCGGACAGTCTTATAATTCACCCCTCCACTTT. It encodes CASSGQSYNSPLHF.

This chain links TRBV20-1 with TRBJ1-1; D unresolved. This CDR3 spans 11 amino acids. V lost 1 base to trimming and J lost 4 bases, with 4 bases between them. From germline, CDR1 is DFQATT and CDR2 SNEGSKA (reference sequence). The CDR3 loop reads CSARGPTEAFF. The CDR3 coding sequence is TGCAGTGCTAGAGGGCCCACTGAAGCTTTCTTT.

The CDR3 DNA reads TGCGCCAGCAGTTTTTTCAGGGAGCCCCAGCATTTT. Translated: CASSFFREPQHF. V gene TRBV23-1 combines with J gene TRBJ1-5; D perhaps matches TRBD1 (5 bases). Being an ORF, TRBV23-1 has a function that is uncertain. The CDR3 has 12 residues. Trimming took 5 bases from V and 8 from J, leaving 10 bases between them.

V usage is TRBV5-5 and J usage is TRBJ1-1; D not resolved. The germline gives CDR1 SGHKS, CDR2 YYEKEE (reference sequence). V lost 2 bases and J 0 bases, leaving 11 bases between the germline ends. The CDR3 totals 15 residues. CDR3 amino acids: CASSFTQTLNTEAFF. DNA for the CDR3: TGTGCCAGCAGCTTCACTCAGACACTGAACACTGAAGCTTTCTTT.

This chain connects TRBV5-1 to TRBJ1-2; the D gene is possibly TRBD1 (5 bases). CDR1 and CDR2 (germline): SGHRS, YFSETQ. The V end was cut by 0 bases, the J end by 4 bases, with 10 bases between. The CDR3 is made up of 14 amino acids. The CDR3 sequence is CASSLAQGSYGYTF. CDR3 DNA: TGCGCCAGCAGCTTGGCGCAGGGAAGCTATGGCTACACCTTC.

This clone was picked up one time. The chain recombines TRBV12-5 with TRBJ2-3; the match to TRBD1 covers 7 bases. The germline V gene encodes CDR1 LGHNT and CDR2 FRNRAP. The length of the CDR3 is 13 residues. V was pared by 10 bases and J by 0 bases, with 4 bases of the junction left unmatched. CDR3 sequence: CATRDRSTDTQYF. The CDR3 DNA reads TGTGCTACCCGGGACAGAAGCACAGATACGCAGTATTTT.

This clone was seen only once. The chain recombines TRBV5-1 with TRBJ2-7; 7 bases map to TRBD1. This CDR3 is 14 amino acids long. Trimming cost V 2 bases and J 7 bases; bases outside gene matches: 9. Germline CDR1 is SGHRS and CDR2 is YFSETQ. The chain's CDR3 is CASSLSGQRKEQYF. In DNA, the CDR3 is TGCGCCAGCAGCTTATCGGGACAGCGGAAGGAGCAGTACTTC.

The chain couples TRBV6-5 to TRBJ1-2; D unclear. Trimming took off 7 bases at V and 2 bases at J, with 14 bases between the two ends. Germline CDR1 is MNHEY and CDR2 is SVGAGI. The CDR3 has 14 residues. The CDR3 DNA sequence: TGTGCCAGCACCCCCCCCCAGACAAACTATGGCTACACCTTC. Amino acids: CASTPPQTNYGYTF.

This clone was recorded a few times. This chain's CDR3 is CASSRGQGTDTQYF. DNA of the CDR3: TGTGCCAGTAGTCGGGGACAGGGCACAGATACGCAGTATTTT. The gene calls are TRBV19 and TRBJ2-3, with 8 bases lining up with TRBD1. The CDR3 runs 14 residues. Germline-derived CDR1 and CDR2 are LNHDA and SQIVND (reference sequence). V trimming: 5 bases; J trimming: 1 base; junction bases outside the gene matches: 2.

The CDR3 loop reads CASSLFGSGNEQFF. The CDR3 nucleotides are TGTGCCAGCAGTTTATTTGGTAGCGGCAATGAGCAGTTCTTC. This chain uses TRBV27 with TRBJ2-1; TRBD2 might be the D (6 bases). The CDR3 covers 14 residues. Trimming removed 1 base from V and 6 bases from J, with 10 bases in between. Germline V gene data show CDR1 as MNHEY and CDR2 as SMNVEV (reference sequence).

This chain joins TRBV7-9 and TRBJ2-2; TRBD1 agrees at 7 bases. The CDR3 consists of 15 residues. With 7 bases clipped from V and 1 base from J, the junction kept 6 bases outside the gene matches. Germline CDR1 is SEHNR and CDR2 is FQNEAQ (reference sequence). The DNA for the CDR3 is TGTGCCAGCACCCCGGGACAGATGAACACCGGGGAGCTGTTTTTT. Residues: CASTPGQMNTGELFF.

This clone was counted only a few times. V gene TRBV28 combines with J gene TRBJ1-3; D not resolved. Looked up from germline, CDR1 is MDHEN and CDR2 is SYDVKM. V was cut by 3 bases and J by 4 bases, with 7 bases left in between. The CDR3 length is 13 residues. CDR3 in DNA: TGTGCCAGCAGTTTGCCCGGGGGAAACACCATATATTTT. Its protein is CASSLPGGNTIYF.

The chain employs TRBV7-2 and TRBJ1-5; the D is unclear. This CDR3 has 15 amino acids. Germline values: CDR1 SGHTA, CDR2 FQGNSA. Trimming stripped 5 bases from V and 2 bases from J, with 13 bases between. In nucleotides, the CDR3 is TGTGCCAGCAGCCCCGCCCCAGAGGGCAATCAGCCCCAGCATTTT. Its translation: CASSPAPEGNQPQHF.

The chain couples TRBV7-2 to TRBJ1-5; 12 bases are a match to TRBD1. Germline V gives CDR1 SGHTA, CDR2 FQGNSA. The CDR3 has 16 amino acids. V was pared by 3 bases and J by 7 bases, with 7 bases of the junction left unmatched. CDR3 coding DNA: TGTGCCAGCAGCTTGACCGGGACAGGGGGCCGGCAGCCCCAGCATTTT. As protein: CASSLTGTGGRQPQHF.

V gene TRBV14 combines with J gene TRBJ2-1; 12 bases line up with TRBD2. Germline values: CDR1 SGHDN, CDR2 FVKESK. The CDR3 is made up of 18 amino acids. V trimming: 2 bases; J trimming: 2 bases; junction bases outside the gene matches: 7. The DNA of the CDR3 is TGTGCCAGCAGCCAATCAGCACTAGCGGGGGGTACCTACAATGAGCAGTTCTTC. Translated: CASSQSALAGGTYNEQFF.

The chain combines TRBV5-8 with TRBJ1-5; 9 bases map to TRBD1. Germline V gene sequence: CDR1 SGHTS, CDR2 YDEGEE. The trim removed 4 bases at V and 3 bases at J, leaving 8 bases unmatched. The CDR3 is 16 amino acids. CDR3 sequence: CASSPRGQGPNQPQHF. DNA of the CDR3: TGTGCCAGCAGCCCTAGGGGACAGGGCCCCAATCAGCCCCAGCATTTT.

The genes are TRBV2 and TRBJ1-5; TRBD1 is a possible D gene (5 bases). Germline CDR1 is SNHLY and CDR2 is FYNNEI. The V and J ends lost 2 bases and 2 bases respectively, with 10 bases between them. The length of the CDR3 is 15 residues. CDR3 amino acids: CASSERGAGNQPQHF. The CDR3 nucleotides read TGTGCCAGCAGTGAACGCGGGGCTGGCAATCAGCCCCAGCATTTT. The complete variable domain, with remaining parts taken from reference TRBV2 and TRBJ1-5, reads EPEVTQTPSHQVTQMGQEVILRCVPISNHLYFYWYRQILGQKVEFLVSFYNNEISEKSEIFDDQFSVERPDGSNFTLKIRSTKLEDSAMYFCASSERGAGNQPQHFGDGTRLSIL.

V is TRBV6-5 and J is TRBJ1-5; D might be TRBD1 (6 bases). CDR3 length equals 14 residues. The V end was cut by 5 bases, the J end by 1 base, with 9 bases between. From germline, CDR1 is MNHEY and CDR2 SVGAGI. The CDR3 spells CASSTGTSNQPQHF. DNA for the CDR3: TGTGCCAGCAGTACAGGGACGAGCAATCAGCCCCAGCATTTT.

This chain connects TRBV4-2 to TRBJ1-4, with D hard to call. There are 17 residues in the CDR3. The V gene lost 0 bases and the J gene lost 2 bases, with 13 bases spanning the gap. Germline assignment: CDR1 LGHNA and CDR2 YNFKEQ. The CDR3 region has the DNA TGTGCCAGCAGCCAAGATACAGCCTCTGGGACTAATGAAAAACTGTTTTTT. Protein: CASSQDTASGTNEKLFF.

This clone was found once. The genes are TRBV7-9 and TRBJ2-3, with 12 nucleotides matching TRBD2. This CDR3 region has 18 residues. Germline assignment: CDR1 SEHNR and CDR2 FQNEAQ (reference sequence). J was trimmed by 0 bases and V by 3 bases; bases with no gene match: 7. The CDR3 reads CASSFLAGGLPSTDTQYF. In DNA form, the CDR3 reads TGTGCCAGCAGCTTTCTAGCGGGGGGGCTCCCTAGCACAGATACGCAGTATTTT.

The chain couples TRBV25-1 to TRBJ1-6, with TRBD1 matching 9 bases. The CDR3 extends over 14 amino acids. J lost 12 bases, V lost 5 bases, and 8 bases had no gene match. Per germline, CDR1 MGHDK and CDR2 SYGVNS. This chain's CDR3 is CASSWGQGFVPLHF. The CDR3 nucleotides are TGTGCCAGCAGTTGGGGACAGGGATTTGTACCCCTCCACTTT.

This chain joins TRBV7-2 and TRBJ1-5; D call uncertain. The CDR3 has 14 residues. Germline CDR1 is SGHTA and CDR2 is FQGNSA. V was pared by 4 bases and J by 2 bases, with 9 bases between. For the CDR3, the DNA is TGTGCCAGCAGCTACGACGGGGGCAATCAGCCCCAGCATTTT. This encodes CASSYDGGNQPQHF.

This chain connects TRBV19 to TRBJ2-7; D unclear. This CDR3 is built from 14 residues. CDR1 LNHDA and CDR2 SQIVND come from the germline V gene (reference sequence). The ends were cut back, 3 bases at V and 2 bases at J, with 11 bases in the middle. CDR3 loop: CASSMVGTPYEQYF. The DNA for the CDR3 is TGTGCCAGTAGTATGGTTGGCACACCCTACGAGCAGTACTTC.

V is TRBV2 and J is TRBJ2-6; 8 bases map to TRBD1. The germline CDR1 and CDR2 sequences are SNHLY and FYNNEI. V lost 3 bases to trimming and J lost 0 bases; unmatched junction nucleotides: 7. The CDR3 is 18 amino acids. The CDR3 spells CASSDDRGSLSGANVLTF. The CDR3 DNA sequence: TGTGCCAGCAGTGACGACAGGGGCAGCCTCTCTGGGGCCAACGTCCTGACTTTC. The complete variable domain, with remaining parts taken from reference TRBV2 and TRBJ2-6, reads EPEVTQTPSHQVTQMGQEVILRCVPISNHLYFYWYRQILGQKVEFLVSFYNNEISEKSEIFDDQFSVERPDGSNFTLKIRSTKLEDSAMYFCASSDDRGSLSGANVLTFGAGSRLTVL.

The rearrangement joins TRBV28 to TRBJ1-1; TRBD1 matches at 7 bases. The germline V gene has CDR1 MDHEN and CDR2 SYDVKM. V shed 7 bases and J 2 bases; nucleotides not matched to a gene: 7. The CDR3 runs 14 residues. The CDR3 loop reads CASNPGQFNTEAFF. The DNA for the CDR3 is TGTGCCAGCAACCCGGGACAGTTTAACACTGAAGCTTTCTTT.